This entry lists 20 T cell receptor beta chains sequenced from one sample in a study of cytomegalovirus exposure and HLA in healthy donors. With 60 Vbeta and 13 Jbeta primers, the PCR was carried out. Produced via immunoSEQ multiplex PCR; TCRdb's table is partial and in-frame only. The table records tens of thousands of clones, approximately 82% of them present only once. Sequencing was performed on PBMCs. These receptors came from a man between 50 and 59 years old in good health and CMV-seronegative.

This rearrangement joins TRBV28 to TRBJ1-6; possibly TRBD1 for D (5 bases). Germline V CDR1 and CDR2: MDHEN, SYDVKM. The ends were cut back, 3 bases at V and 7 bases at J, with 10 bases in the middle. The CDR3 loop spans 14 amino acids. For the CDR3, the DNA is TGTGCCAGCAGTTTGCTGGACAACAATTCACCCCTCCACTTT. Translating gives CASSLLDNNSPLHF.

CDR3 sequence (DNA): TGTGCCAGTAGTATAGTTGGACCAGCGGGATACACCTTC. Protein product: CASSIVGPAGYTF. The chain uses TRBV19 and TRBJ1-2; no reliable D call. V shed 1 base and J shed 11 bases, with 14 bases lying between them. This CDR3 contains 13 residues. Germline V CDR1 and CDR2: LNHDA, SQIVND (reference sequence).

The chain is built from TRBV6-1 and TRBJ2-6; 8 bases line up with TRBD1. There are 15 residues in the CDR3. The V gene end was trimmed by 4 bases and the J gene end by 2 bases; junction bases not matched to a gene: 1. CDR1 and CDR2 from the germline V gene are MNHNS and SASEGT. CDR3 coding DNA: TGTGCCAGCAGTGCACAGGGGGCTGGGGCCAACGTCCTGACTTTC. Amino acids: CASSAQGAGANVLTF.

The chain links TRBV5-1 to TRBJ1-6; D may be TRBD1 (5 bases). This CDR3 region has 15 residues. V lost 0 bases and J 2 bases, leaving 6 bases between the germline ends. The V gene's germline CDR1 is SGHRS and CDR2 YFSETQ. CDR3 in DNA: TGCGCCAGCAGCTTGGAGACAGCCTATAATTCACCCCTCCACTTT. It specifies CASSLETAYNSPLHF.

This CDR3 is CASSLTGTANEQFF. The CDR3 DNA reads as TGTGCCAGCAGCTTAACTGGGACAGCGAATGAGCAGTTCTTC. V and J are TRBV7-3 and TRBJ2-1, with 7 positions matching TRBD1. Per the germline V gene, CDR1 is SGHTA and CDR2 is FQGTGA. J lost 7 bases, V lost 0 bases, and 3 bases had no gene match. This CDR3 is built from 14 residues.

The chain carries TRBV5-1 and TRBJ2-2; 10 bases map to TRBD2. The CDR3 sequence is 18 residues long. Germline V CDR1 and CDR2: SGHRS, YFSETQ. After removal of 3 bases from V and 4 bases from J, the junction contained 12 bases not matched to a gene. The CDR3 sequence: CASSSSWERGGFTGELFF. Here the CDR3 DNA reads TGCGCCAGCAGCTCCTCGTGGGAGCGGGGGGGCTTCACCGGGGAGCTGTTTTTT.

The V gene is TRBV5-8, the J gene TRBJ1-2, with 9 bases lining up with TRBD1. The junction had 13 bases not matched to a gene; V was cut back by 3 bases and J by 1 base. CDR3 size: 18 residues. Germline assignment: CDR1 SGHTS and CDR2 YDEGEE. The CDR3 protein is CASSYDRDREVVNYGYTF. Here the CDR3 DNA reads TGTGCCAGCAGCTATGACCGGGACAGGGAGGTCGTTAACTATGGCTACACCTTC.

The chain uses TRBV12-5 and TRBJ2-7; TRBD1 might be the D (6 bases). The CDR3 consists of 11 residues. The germline gives CDR1 LGHNT, CDR2 FRNRAP. The V end was cut by 2 bases, the J end by 10 bases, with 9 bases between. DNA of the CDR3: TGTGCTAGTGGTTTGCGACAGGCCCAGTACTTC. Protein sequence: CASGLRQAQYF.

The rearrangement links TRBV6-6 to TRBJ1-1, with 7 nucleotides matching TRBD1. This CDR3 region has 16 residues. Germline V gene lookup returns CDR1 MNHNY and CDR2 SVGAGI (reference sequence). V lost 5 bases to trimming and J lost 4 bases; unmatched junction nucleotides: 13. The CDR3, as DNA: TGTGCCAGCAGTCTCACAAGACAGGGATCGGGCACTGAAGCTTTCTTT. The encoded protein is CASSLTRQGSGTEAFF.

The rearrangement uses TRBV7-2 and TRBJ2-1, with 11 nucleotides matching TRBD2. Germline-derived CDR1 and CDR2 are SGHTA and FQGNSA. The CDR3 consists of 18 residues. V shed 5 bases, J shed 4 bases, and the junction held 13 bases outside the gene matches. CDR3 residues: CASSVRGLAGGRYNEQFF. CDR3 DNA sequence: TGTGCCAGCAGCGTCCGTGGTTTAGCGGGGGGGAGATACAATGAGCAGTTCTTC.

This sequence joins TRBV7-9 and TRBJ1-3; 8 nucleotides align to TRBD1. The germline gives CDR1 SEHNR, CDR2 FQNEAQ (reference sequence). V lost 5 bases and J lost 7; bases outside the gene matches: 10. The CDR3 has 15 residues. CDR3 DNA: TGTGCCAGCAGCCTTGTGACAGGGGAGTCCAACACCATATATTTT. Protein: CASSLVTGESNTIYF. The variable domain in full, completed from reference TRBV7-9 and TRBJ1-3, reads DTGVSQNPRHKITKRGQNVTFRCDPISEHNRLYWYRQTLGQGPEFLTYFQNEAQLEKSRLLSDRFSAERPKGSFSTLEIQRTEQGDSAMYLCASSLVTGESNTIYFGEGSWLTVV.

This clone has only a few counts. V is TRBV5-4 and J is TRBJ1-2, with 7 bases identical to TRBD1. The CDR3 is 15 amino acids. Germline loops: CDR1 SGHNT, CDR2 YYREEE (reference sequence). V lost 4 bases and J lost 2; bases outside the gene matches: 8. The CDR3 DNA reads as TGTGCCAGCAGCCTCCTCGACAGGGCCAACTATGGCTACACCTTC. It yields the protein CASSLLDRANYGYTF.

The chain joins TRBV9 to TRBJ2-5, with 11 bases fitting TRBD1. Germline CDR1 is SGDLS and CDR2 is YYNGEE. J lost 4 bases, V lost 3 bases, and 2 bases had no gene match. The CDR3 is 14 amino acids. DNA of the CDR3: TGTGCCAGCAGCGCGGACAGGGGGCGAGAGACCCAGTACTTC. This sequence encodes CASSADRGRETQYF.

V usage is TRBV6-1 and J usage is TRBJ2-1, with 9 nucleotides matching TRBD1. CDR1 MNHNS and CDR2 SASEGT come from the germline V gene. There are 14 residues in the CDR3. With 4 bases clipped from V and 9 bases from J, the junction kept 7 bases outside the gene matches. For the CDR3, the DNA is TGTGCCAGCAGTGTTACGACAGGGGGAAGTGAGCAGTTCTTC. Translation: CASSVTTGGSEQFF.

This clone has more than one count but fewer than ten. The chain recombines TRBV5-1 with TRBJ1-3; the D is unclear. The CDR3 is 15 amino acids. Germline CDR1 is SGHRS and CDR2 is YFSETQ. V lost 4 bases, J lost 2 bases, and 13 bases lay in between. The CDR3 here is CASSSDGSAGNTIYF. The CDR3 nucleotides read TGCGCCAGCAGCAGCGACGGTAGTGCTGGAAACACCATATATTTT.

The chain couples TRBV18 to TRBJ1-2; D unresolved. This CDR3 contains 13 residues. Germline CDR1 is KGHSH and CDR2 is LQKENI. The V end lost 3 bases, the J end lost 5 bases, and 10 bases lay between the germline ends. The CDR3 coding sequence is TGTGCCAGCTCACCGGTTCGTGAGTATGGCTACACCTTC. Residues: CASSPVREYGYTF.

This chain uses TRBV5-4 with TRBJ2-7, with D perhaps TRBD1 (6 bases). Trimming pared 2 bases from V and 5 bases from J, leaving 14 bases between. The CDR3 sequence is 14 residues long. Germline lookup yields CDR1 SGHNT and CDR2 YYREEE (reference sequence). CDR3 sequence (DNA): TGTGCCAGCAGCTTTCCCGACAGGCCCCACGAGCAGTACTTC. Its protein is CASSFPDRPHEQYF.

CDR3 loop: CASSTRGQGAVQPQHF. The CDR3 DNA reads TGTGCCAGTAGTACCCGGGGACAGGGGGCAGTTCAGCCCCAGCATTTT. The V gene is TRBV19, the J gene TRBJ1-5, with 12 bases lining up with TRBD1. This CDR3 contains 16 residues. The J segment lost 6 bases and the V segment lost 4 bases, leaving 7 bases of the junction unmatched. Germline V gene data show CDR1 as LNHDA and CDR2 as SQIVND (reference sequence).

This clone was picked up a small number of times. The genes are TRBV5-1 and TRBJ1-1; D perhaps matches TRBD1 (5 bases). This CDR3 contains 11 residues. CDR1 is SGHRS, CDR2 YFSETQ, per germline. V was trimmed by 8 bases and J by 7 bases, leaving 12 bases between them. The CDR3 DNA reads as TGCGCCAGACTCCAGGGCCGTGAAGCTTTCTTT. It codes for CARLQGREAFF.

This clone showed up just once. The gene calls are TRBV19 and TRBJ1-2; 7 positions match TRBD1. Germline trimming cut 7 bases from V and 2 bases from J; bases unmatched to any gene: 10. The CDR3 loop spans 15 amino acids. Germline CDR1 LNHDA, CDR2 SQIVND (reference sequence). The CDR3 DNA follows: TGTGCCAGTATCCTGGCGGCACAGGGGAACTATGGCTACACCTTC. Translation: CASILAAQGNYGYTF.